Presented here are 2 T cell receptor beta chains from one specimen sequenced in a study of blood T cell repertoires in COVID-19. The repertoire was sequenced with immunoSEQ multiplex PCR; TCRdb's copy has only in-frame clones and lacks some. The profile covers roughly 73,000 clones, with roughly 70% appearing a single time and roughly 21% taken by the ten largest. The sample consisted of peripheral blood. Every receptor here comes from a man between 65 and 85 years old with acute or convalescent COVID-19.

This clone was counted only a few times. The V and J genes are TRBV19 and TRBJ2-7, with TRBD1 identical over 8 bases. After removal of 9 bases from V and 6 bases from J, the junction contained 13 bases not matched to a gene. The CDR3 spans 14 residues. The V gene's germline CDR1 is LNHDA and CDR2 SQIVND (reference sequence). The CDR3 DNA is TGTGCCAGCACCGGACAGGGAAACTCCGGCGAGCAGTACTTC. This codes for CASTGQGNSGEQYF.

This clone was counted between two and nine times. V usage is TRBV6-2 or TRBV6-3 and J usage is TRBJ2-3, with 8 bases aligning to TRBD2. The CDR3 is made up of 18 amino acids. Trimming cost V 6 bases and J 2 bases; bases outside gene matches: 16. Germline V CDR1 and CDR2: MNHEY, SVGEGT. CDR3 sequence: CASSKTAGTRIPTDTQYF. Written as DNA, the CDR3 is TGTGCCAGCAGCAAAACCGCCGGGACTAGAATCCCCACAGATACGCAGTATTTT.